This T cell receptor (beta chain) was profiled in a study of blood T cells in healthy people across ages. To note about this clonotype: Its antigen is unidentified.

Germline values: CDR1 SGHAT, CDR2 FQNNGV. CDR3 length: 16 amino acids. The V gene end was trimmed by 5 bases and the J gene end by 2 bases; junction bases not matched to a gene: 10. Study results and limitations: PBMCs that were unsorted prevented a conclusive naive versus antigen-experienced comparison.

A sample-barcoded 5' primer and a J-beta primer mix were used in a second PCR of about 7 to 12 cycles. TCRdb reanalysed the 5' RACE reads using MiXCR and keeps one entry per CDR3 protein. Of some 760,000 distinct CDR3 sequences listed, just under 25% are singletons. A further study also used this sample, focusing on T cells of mothers and their children. That report adds: All donors were healthy and Caucasian; they were a few mothers and their six children. In unrelated and related pairs, TCR recombination output is shaped in a similar way by thymic selection. Slightly higher, non-significant overlap characterized related mother-child pairs relative to unrelated pairs.

Sequencing used blood. This sequence originates from a boy aged 5-17 years in good health. The V and J genes are TRBV11-2 and TRBJ2-5; 8 positions match TRBD2. CDR3 region: CASSPSLAELQETQYF. The CDR3 region has the DNA TGTGCCAGCAGCCCCTCACTAGCGGAACTACAAGAGACCCAGTACTTC.